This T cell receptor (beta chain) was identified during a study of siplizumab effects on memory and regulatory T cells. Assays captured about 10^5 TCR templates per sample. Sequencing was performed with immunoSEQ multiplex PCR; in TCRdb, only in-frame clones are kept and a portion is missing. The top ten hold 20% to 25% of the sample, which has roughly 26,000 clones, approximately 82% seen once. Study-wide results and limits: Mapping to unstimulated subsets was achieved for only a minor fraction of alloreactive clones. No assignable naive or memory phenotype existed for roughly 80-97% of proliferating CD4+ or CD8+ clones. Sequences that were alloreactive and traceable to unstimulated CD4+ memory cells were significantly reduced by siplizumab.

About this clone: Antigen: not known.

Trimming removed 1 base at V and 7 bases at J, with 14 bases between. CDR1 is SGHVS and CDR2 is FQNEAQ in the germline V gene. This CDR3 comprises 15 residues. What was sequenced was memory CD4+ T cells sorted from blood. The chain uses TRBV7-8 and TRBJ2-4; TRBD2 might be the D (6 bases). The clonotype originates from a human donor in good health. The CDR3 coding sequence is TGTGCCAGCAGCTTAGATGTGAGTGGAGGGAACATTCAGTACTTC. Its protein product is CASSLDVSGGNIQYF.